This TCR beta chain was recovered during a study of OX40 agonist ivuxolimab in advanced cancers. The wider study: Every 2 weeks, ivuxolimab was infused into the patients intravenously at between 0.01 and 10 mg/kg.

In germline, CDR1 is SGHRS, CDR2 YFSETQ. Trimming pared 0 bases from V and 11 bases from J, leaving 11 bases between. The CDR3 is made up of 12 amino acids. Some clones are missing from TCRdb's copy, which holds only in-frame ones; the method was immunoSEQ multiplex PCR. The data contain roughly 40,000 clones, 70% to 90% of them singletons. This clone was seen a single time. This specimen consisted of CD4+ or CD8+ T cells sorted from blood, obtained in a trial of the OX40 agonist ivuxolimab. V gene TRBV5-1 combines with J gene TRBJ1-1; D is perhaps TRBD1 (6 bases). This sequence was found in an adult with an advanced solid tumor such as melanoma, head and neck, liver or kidney cancer. CDR3 DNA sequence: TGCGCCAGCAGCTTGGCGGGGGGCGAGGCTTTCTTT. Its protein is CASSLAGGEAFF.